This TCR beta chain was recorded in a study of cytomegalovirus exposure and HLA in healthy donors. 60 Vbeta and 13 Jbeta primers were used in PCR. Libraries were prepared by immunoSEQ multiplex PCR; TCRdb keeps only in-frame clonotypes and omits some of them. The sample records some 57,000 clones, roughly nine tenths being singletons. Sequencing was done on a sample of PBMCs. The sequence came from a man aged 30-40 years in good health and CMV-seropositive.

CDR3 loop: CASSLAPAYEQYF. The CDR3 coding sequence is TGTGCCAGCAGCTTGGCCCCCGCCTACGAGCAGTACTTC. J is TRBJ2-7 and V is TRBV5-5; D is unresolved. Germline CDR1 reads SGHKS; CDR2 reads YYEKEE (reference sequence). The CDR3 consists of 13 residues. Deletions cut 0 bases from V and 2 bases from J, with 6 bases between.